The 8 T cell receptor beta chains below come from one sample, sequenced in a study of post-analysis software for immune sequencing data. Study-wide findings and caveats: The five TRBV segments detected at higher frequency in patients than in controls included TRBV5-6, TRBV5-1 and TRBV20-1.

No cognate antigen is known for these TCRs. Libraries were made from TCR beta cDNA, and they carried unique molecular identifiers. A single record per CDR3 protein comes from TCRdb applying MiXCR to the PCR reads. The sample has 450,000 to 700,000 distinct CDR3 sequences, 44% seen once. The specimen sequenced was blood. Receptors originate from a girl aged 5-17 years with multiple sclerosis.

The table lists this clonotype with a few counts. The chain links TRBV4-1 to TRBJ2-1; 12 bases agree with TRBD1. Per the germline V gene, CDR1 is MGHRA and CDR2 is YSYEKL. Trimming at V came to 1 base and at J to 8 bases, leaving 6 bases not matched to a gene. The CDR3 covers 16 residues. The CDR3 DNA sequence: TGCGCCAGCAGCCAAGGACTCGGGACAGGGGGCGATGAGCAGTTCTTC. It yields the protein CASSQGLGTGGDEQFF.

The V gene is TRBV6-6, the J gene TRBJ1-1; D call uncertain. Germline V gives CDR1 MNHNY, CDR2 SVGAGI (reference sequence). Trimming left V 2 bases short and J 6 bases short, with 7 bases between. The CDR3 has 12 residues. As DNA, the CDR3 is TGTGCCAGCAGTTACAGCGACGCTGAAGCTTTCTTT. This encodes CASSYSDAEAFF.

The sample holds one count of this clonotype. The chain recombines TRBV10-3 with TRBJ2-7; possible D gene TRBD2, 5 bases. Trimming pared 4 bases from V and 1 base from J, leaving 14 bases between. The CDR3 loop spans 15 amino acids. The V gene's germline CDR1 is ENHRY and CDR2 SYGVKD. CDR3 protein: CAISAYGSASYEQYF. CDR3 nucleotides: TGTGCCATCAGTGCTTATGGGAGCGCTTCCTACGAGCAGTACTTC.

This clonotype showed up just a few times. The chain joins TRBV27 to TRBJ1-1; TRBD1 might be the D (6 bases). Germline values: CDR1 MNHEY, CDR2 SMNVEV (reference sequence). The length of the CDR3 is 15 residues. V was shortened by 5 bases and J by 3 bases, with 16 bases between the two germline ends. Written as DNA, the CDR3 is TGTGCCAGCAGTCCAATTAGGGGGTCAGACACTGAAGCTTTCTTT. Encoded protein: CASSPIRGSDTEAFF.

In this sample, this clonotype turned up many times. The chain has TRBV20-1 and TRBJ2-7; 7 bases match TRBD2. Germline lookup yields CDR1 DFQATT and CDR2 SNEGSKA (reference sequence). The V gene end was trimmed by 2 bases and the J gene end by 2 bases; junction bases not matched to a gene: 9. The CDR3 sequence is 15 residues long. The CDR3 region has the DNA TGCAGTGCTAGACAGCGGGAACCGACTCCCTACGAGCAGTACTTC. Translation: CSARQREPTPYEQYF.

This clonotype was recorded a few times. This CDR3 reads CSVAGPDTQYF. CDR3 bases: TGCAGCGTTGCTGGGCCAGATACGCAGTATTTT. The chain carries TRBV29-1 and TRBJ2-3; D ambiguous. The CDR3 has 11 amino acids. Trimming pared 4 bases from V and 4 bases from J, leaving 6 bases between. Germline CDR1 SQVTM, CDR2 ANQGSEA.

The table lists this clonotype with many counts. CDR3 sequence reads: CASSHGETQYF. The CDR3 bases are TGTGCCAGCAGCCACGGAGAGACCCAGTACTTC. This chain joins TRBV14 and TRBJ2-5; D uncertain. Germline assignment: CDR1 SGHDN and CDR2 FVKESK. The CDR3 has 11 residues. V lost 3 bases and J 4 bases, leaving 3 bases between the germline ends.

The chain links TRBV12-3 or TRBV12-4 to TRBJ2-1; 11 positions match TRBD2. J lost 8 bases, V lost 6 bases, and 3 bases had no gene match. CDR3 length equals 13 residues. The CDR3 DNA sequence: TGTGCCAGCAGGCTAGCGGGGGGCGATGAGCAGTTCTTC. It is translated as CASRLAGGDEQFF.